This paragraph reports one TCR beta chain. Produced via immunoSEQ multiplex PCR; TCRdb's table is partial and in-frame only. The sample has 72,000 or so clones, roughly 80% seen once. The record originates from a study of OX40 agonist ivuxolimab in advanced cancers. On the study more broadly: Of mixed ages from roughly 23 to 80 and averaging about 60 years, the group was just under 85% male.

The germline V gene encodes CDR1 MNHNS and CDR2 SASEGT. This CDR3 has 14 amino acids. V was clipped by 6 bases and J by 4 bases; unmatched bases: 8. The specimen comprised CD4+ or CD8+ T cells sorted from blood, sampled in a trial of the OX40 agonist ivuxolimab. The rearrangement links TRBV6-1 to TRBJ2-7; TRBD1 agrees at 8 bases. The source is an adult with an advanced solid tumor such as melanoma, head and neck, liver or kidney cancer. CDR3 sequence (DNA): TGTGCCAGCAGCCCGACAGGGGATCCTTACGAGCAGTACTTC. Amino acids: CASSPTGDPYEQYF.